This entry concerns a single T cell receptor (beta chain). The antigen is not known. Regarding donors, all were healthy bone marrow donors. These data come from a study of cytomegalovirus exposure and HLA in healthy donors. Study results and caveats: Later analysis identified several of the most significant clusters that appeared linked to common viral pathogens.

V lost 1 base, J lost 8 bases, and 13 bases stayed unmatched. The V gene's germline CDR1 is SGHVS and CDR2 FQNEAQ. The CDR3 contains 18 residues. Use of 60 Vbeta and 13 Jbeta primers characterized the PCR. Authors' methods: Some 10 million of some 80 million unique TCR beta chains were shared, per a later count. Repertoires were generated with immunoSEQ multiplex PCR, while TCRdb's copy carries only in-frame clones and drops some. Clone size and the V and J calls come from that table; the DNA yielded D and trimming. The repertoire includes 150,000 to 200,000 clones, around four fifths of them detected once, and approximately 2.1% sits in the top ten.

Material: PBMCs. This sequence joins TRBV7-8 and TRBJ2-1; 11 bases align to TRBD1. This receptor was obtained from a woman aged 25-40 years in good health and CMV-seronegative. In nucleotides, the CDR3 is TGTGCCAGCAGCTTAGTATTTGCCGGGACAGGGGGGAGTGATGAGCAGTTCTTC. Encoded protein: CASSLVFAGTGGSDEQFF. Complete variable domain (other parts from reference TRBV7-8 and TRBJ2-1): GAGVSQSPRYKVAKRGQDVALRCDPISGHVSLFWYQQALGQGPEFLTYFQNEAQLDKSGLPSDRFFAERPEGSVSTLKIQRTQQEDSAVYLCASSLVFAGTGGSDEQFFGPGTRLTVL.